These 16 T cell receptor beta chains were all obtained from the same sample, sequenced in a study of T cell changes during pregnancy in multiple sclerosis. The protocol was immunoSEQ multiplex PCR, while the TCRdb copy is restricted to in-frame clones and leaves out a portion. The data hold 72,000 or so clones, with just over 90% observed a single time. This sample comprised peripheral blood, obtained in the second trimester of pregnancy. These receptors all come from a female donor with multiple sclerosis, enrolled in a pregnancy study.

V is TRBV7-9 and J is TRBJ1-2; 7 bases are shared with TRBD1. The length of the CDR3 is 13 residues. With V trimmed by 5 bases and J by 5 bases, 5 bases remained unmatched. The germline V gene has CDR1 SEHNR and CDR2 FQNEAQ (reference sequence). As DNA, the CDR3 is TGTGCCAGCAGCGTCCGGACAGGTTATGGCTACACCTTC. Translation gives CASSVRTGYGYTF.

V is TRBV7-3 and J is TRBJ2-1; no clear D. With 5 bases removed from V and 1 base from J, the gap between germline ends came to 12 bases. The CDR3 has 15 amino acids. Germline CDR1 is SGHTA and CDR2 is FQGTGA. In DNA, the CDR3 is TGTGCCAGCAGCCGAGCTCACGCATCCTACAATGAGCAGTTCTTC. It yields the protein CASSRAHASYNEQFF.

CDR3 region: CASSEPDYGVAGVTDTQYF. The CDR3 bases are TGCGCCAGCAGTGAGCCTGATTATGGGGTAGCGGGGGTGACAGATACGCAGTATTTT. The J gene is TRBJ2-3, the V gene TRBV10-1; 9 nucleotides align to TRBD2. Germline V gives CDR1 WNHNN, CDR2 SYGVQD (reference sequence). Trimming cost V 2 bases and J 3 bases; bases outside gene matches: 15. The CDR3 has 19 residues.

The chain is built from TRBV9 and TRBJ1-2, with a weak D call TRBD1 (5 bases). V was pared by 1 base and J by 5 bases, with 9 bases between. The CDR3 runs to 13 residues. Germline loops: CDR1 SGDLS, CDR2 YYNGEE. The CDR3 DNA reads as TGTGCCAGCAGCGTAAGGGGAAATTATGGCTACACCTTC. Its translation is CASSVRGNYGYTF.

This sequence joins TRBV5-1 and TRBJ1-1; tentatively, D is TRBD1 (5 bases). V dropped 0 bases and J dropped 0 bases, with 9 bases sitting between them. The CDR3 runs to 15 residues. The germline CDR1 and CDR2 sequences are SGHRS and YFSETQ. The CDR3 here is CASSLVGALNTEAFF. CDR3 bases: TGCGCCAGCAGCTTGGTTGGGGCCCTGAACACTGAAGCTTTCTTT. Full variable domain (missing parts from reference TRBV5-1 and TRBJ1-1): KAGVTQTPRYLIKTRGQQVTLSCSPISGHRSVSWYQQTPGQGLQFLFEYFSETQRNKGNFPGRFSGRQFSNSRSEMNVSTLELGDSALYLCASSLVGALNTEAFFGQGTRLTVV.

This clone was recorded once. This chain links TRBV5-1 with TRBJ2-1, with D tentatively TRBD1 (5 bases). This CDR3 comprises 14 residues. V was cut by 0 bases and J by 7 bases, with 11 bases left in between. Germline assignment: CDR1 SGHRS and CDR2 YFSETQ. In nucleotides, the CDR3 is TGCGCCAGCAGCTTGGTCCAGGGCGTAAATGAGCAGTTCTTC. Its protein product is CASSLVQGVNEQFF.

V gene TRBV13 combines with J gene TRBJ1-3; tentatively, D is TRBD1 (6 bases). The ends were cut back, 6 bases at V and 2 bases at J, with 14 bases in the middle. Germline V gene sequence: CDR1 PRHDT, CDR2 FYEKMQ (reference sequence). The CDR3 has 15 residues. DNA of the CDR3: TGTGCCAGCAGGTGGGGGCGCTCCGCTGGAAACACCATATATTTT. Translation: CASRWGRSAGNTIYF.

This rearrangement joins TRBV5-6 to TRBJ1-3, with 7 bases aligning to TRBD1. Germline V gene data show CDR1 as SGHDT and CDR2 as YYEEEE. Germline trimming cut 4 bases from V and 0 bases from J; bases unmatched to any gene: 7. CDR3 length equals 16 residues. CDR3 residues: CASSLPGQHSGNTIYF. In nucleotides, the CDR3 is TGTGCCAGCAGCCTGCCGGGACAGCACTCTGGAAACACCATATATTTT.

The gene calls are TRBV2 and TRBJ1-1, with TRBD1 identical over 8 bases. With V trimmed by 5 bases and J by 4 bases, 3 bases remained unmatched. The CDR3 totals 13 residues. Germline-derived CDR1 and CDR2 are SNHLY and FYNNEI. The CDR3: CASSRTGSTEAFF. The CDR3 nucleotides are TGTGCCAGCAGTAGGACAGGGTCCACTGAAGCTTTCTTT.

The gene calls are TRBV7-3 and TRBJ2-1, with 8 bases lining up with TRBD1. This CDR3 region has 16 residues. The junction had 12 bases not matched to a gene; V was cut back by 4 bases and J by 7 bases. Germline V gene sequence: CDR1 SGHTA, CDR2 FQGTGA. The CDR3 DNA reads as TGTGCCAGCAGCTCCCTACAGGGGGAAGGAGGGAATGAGCAGTTCTTC. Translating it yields CASSSLQGEGGNEQFF. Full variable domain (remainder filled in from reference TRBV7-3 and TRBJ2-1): GAGVSQTPSNKVTEKGKYVELRCDPISGHTALYWYRQSLGQGPEFLIYFQGTGAADDSGLPNDRFFAVRPEGSVSTLKIQRTERGDSAVYLCASSSLQGEGGNEQFFGPGTRLTVL.

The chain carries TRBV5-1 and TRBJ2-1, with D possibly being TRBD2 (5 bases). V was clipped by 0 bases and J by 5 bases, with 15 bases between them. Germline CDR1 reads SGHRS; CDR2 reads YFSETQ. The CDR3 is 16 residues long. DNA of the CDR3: TGCGCCAGCAGCTTGGCCGGGGAATTTTCGAACAATGAGCAGTTCTTC. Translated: CASSLAGEFSNNEQFF.

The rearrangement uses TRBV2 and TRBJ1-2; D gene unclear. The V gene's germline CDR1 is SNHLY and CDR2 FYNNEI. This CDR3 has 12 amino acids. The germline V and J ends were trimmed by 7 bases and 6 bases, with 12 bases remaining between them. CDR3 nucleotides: TGTGCCAGCAATCTTGAGGTGGATGGCTACACCTTC. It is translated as CASNLEVDGYTF.

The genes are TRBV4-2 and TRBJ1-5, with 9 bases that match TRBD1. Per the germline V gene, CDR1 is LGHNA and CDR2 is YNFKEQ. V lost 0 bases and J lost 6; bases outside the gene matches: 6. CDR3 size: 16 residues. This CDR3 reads CASSQDTMGQGQPQHF. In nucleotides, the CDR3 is TGTGCCAGCAGCCAAGATACTATGGGACAGGGTCAGCCCCAGCATTTT.

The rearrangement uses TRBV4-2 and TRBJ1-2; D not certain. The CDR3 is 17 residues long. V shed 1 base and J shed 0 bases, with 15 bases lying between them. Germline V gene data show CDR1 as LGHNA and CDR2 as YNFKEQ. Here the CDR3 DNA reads TGTGCCAGCAGCCAAGTTCAGGCGTCCCAAGCTAACTATGGCTACACCTTC. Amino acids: CASSQVQASQANYGYTF.

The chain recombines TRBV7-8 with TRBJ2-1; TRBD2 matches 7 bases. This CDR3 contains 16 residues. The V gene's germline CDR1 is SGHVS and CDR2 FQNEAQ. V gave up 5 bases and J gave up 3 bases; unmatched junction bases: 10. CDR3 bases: TGTGCCAGCAGCCGATACGGGCGGGGGAGCTACAATGAGCAGTTCTTC. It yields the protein CASSRYGRGSYNEQFF.

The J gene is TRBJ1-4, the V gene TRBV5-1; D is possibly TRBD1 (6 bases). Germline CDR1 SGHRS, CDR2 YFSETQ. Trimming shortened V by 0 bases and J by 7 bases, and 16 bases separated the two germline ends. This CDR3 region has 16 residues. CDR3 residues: CASSLDGGGGGEKLFF. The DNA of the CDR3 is TGCGCCAGCAGCTTGGACGGGGGGGGCGGAGGTGAAAAACTGTTTTTT.